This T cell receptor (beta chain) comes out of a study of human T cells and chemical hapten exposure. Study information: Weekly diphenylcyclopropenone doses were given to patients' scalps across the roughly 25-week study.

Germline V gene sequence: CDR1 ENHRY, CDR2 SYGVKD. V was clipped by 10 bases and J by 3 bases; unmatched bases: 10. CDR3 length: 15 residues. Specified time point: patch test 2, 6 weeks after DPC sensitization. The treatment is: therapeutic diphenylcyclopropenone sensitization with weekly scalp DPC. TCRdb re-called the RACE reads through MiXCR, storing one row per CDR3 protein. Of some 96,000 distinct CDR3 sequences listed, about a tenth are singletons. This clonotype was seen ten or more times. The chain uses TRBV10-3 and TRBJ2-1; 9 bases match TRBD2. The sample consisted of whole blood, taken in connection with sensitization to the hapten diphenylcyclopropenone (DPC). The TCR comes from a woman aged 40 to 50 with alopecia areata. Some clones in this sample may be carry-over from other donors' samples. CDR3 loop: CATGDATSGYNEQFF. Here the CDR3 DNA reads TGTGCCACCGGGGATGCGACTAGCGGCTACAATGAGCAGTTCTTC.